These 11 T cell receptor beta chains originate from one sample sequenced in a study of blood T cell repertoires in COVID-19. The repertoire was sequenced with immunoSEQ multiplex PCR; TCRdb's copy has only in-frame clones and lacks some. This sample carries 140,000 to 150,000 clones, roughly 86% of them seen once, and the ten largest clones take approximately 14%. The sample was peripheral blood. The receptors here all came from a human donor with acute or convalescent COVID-19. The donor label of this sample is uncertain.

This clone was detected only once. The gene calls are TRBV7-2 and TRBJ1-1; TRBD1 matches 8 bases. The CDR3 sequence is 16 residues long. Germline loops: CDR1 SGHTA, CDR2 FQGNSA. Losses at the gene ends were 4 bases for V and 1 base for J; bases not matched to a gene: 8. The CDR3 DNA reads as TGTGCCAGCAGCTCAGGACAGGGAAGGGGGAACACTGAAGCTTTCTTT. This encodes CASSSGQGRGNTEAFF.

CDR3: CASSLERIPGYTF. In DNA form, the CDR3 reads TGTGCCAGCAGCTTGGAGCGGATCCCTGGCTACACCTTC. V and J are TRBV5-6 and TRBJ1-2, with unresolved D. The CDR3 runs 13 residues. Germline V gene sequence: CDR1 SGHDT, CDR2 YYEEEE. V lost 0 bases and J lost 7, with 10 bases in between.

The V and J genes are TRBV2 and TRBJ2-5; D is ambiguous. The CDR3 covers 13 residues. Trimming removed 3 bases from V and 7 bases from J, with 12 bases in between. Germline values: CDR1 SNHLY, CDR2 FYNNEI. The CDR3 DNA sequence: TGTGCCAGCAGTGATATGGGCTCGCGGACCCAGTACTTC. Its translation: CASSDMGSRTQYF.

The V call is TRBV7-2, the J call TRBJ2-7; 11 bases match TRBD2. With V trimmed by 6 bases and J by 0 bases, 7 bases remained unmatched. The CDR3 has 16 residues. CDR1 and CDR2 (germline): SGHTA, FQGNSA. CDR3 loop: CASRSLAGGASYEQYF. The CDR3 region has the DNA TGTGCCAGCAGGTCCCTAGCGGGGGGAGCCTCCTACGAGCAGTACTTC.

The CDR3 DNA reads as TGTGCCAGCTCACCAGCCCGGGGGGCAGGCACTGAAGCTTTCTTT. Amino acid sequence: CASSPARGAGTEAFF. The V gene is TRBV18, the J gene TRBJ1-1, with D maybe TRBD1 (6 bases). Germline CDR1 reads KGHSH; CDR2 reads LQKENI. Trimming removed 2 bases at V and 4 bases at J, with 14 bases between. The CDR3 length is 15 residues.

V usage is TRBV7-2 and J usage is TRBJ1-1; 9 positions match TRBD1. Looked up from germline, CDR1 is SGHTA and CDR2 is FQGNSA. The CDR3 covers 14 residues. Trimming cost V 5 bases and J 8 bases; bases outside gene matches: 9. The CDR3, as DNA: TGTGCCAGCAGCACAGGGGGCTTGAATCTGGAAGCTTTCTTT. This translates into CASSTGGLNLEAFF.

J is TRBJ2-4 and V is TRBV4-2, with 7 bases matching TRBD1. The CDR3 consists of 17 residues. Germline CDR1 is LGHNA and CDR2 is YNFKEQ. V shed 0 bases, J shed 0 bases, and the junction held 5 bases outside the gene matches. The CDR3 reads CASSQEGTALAKNIQYF. In nucleotides, the CDR3 is TGTGCCAGCAGCCAAGAAGGGACAGCACTAGCCAAAAACATTCAGTACTTC.

This sequence joins TRBV5-1 and TRBJ1-6; D perhaps matches TRBD1 (6 bases). Between the trimmed V and J ends, which lost 0 bases and 8 bases, there was a span of 12 bases. This CDR3 is built from 15 residues. Looked up from germline, CDR1 is SGHRS and CDR2 is YFSETQ. As DNA, the CDR3 is TGCGCCAGCAGCTTGGGGGGGCCGGCCCATTCACCCCTCCACTTT. This gives the protein CASSLGGPAHSPLHF.

In its sample, this clone was seen a few times. The chain uses TRBV28 and TRBJ2-1, with TRBD2 matching 8 bases. This CDR3 has 15 residues. The V gene end was trimmed by 3 bases and the J gene end by 5 bases; junction bases not matched to a gene: 6. In germline, CDR1 is MDHEN, CDR2 SYDVKM. The CDR3 DNA sequence: TGTGCCAGCAGTTTTGGGACTAGACCTGACAATGAGCAGTTCTTC. Protein product: CASSFGTRPDNEQFF.

CDR3 DNA: TGTGCCATCAGTGAGATCACCAGGGGTATTCCTTCTGGAAACACCATATATTTT. It yields the protein CAISEITRGIPSGNTIYF. The V call is TRBV10-3, the J call TRBJ1-3; TRBD1 might be the D (6 bases). The ends were cut back, 2 bases at V and 1 base at J, with 18 bases in the middle. The CDR3 has 18 amino acids. Per germline, CDR1 ENHRY and CDR2 SYGVKD.

The rearrangement links TRBV18 to TRBJ2-3, with 8 bases that match TRBD1. Germline V lookup: CDR1 KGHSH, CDR2 LQKENI. The CDR3 runs 16 residues. V gave up 1 base and J gave up 4 bases; unmatched junction bases: 7. CDR3 nucleotides: TGTGCCAGCTCACCACTGTCTCCAGGGGGCGCAGATACGCAGTATTTT. Protein: CASSPLSPGGADTQYF.